This TCR beta chain was identified during a study of shared clonotypes between healthy human individuals. The CDR3 contains 14 residues. V gave up 5 bases and J gave up 7 bases, with 17 bases separating them. From germline, CDR1 is SGHTA and CDR2 FQGTGA. Deep-level settings were used for running the assay. The DNA input per sorted-subset replicate PCR was about 190 ng, corresponding to around 28,000 T cell genomes. Assay: immunoSEQ multiplex PCR; the TCRdb copy retains only in-frame clones and omits some. The sample includes approximately 1,000,000 clones, 77% of them seen just once. The sequenced sample consisted of memory CD4+ T cells from PBMCs. The sample's subset: CD45RA-negative fraction. The chain uses TRBV7-3 and TRBJ2-5; D not resolved. This TCR was sampled from a man between 18 and 29 years old in good health. Some clones in this sample may be carry-over from other donors' samples. As DNA, the CDR3 is TGTGCCAGCAGCCCTAGTTCGGGTGGCCTGACCCAGTACTTC. Translating gives CASSPSSGGLTQYF. Based on the CDR3 plus reference TRBV7-3 and TRBJ2-5, the full variable domain is GAGVSQTPSNKVTEKGKYVELRCDPISGHTALYWYRQSLGQGPEFLIYFQGTGAADDSGLPNDRFFAVRPEGSVSTLKIQRTERGDSAVYLCASSPSSGGLTQYFGPGTRLLVL.